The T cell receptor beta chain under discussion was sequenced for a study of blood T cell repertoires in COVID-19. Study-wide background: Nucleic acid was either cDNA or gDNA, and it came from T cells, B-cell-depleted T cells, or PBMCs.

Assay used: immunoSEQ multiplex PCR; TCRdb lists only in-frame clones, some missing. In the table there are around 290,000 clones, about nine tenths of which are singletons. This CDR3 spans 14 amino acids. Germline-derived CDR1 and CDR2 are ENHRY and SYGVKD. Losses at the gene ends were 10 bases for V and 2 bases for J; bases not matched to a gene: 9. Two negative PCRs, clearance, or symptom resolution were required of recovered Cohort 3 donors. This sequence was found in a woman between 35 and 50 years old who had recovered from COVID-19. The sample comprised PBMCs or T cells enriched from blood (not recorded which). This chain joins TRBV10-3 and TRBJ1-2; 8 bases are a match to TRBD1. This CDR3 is CATKPGTGNYGYTF. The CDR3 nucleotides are TGTGCCACCAAACCCGGGACAGGCAACTATGGCTACACCTTC.